The sequence of this T cell receptor (beta chain) was determined in a study of post-analysis software for immune sequencing data. The study's findings and limits: There were about 5 TRBV segments more frequent in patients than controls, and TRBV5-6, TRBV5-1 and TRBV20-1 were among them. Pronounced co-clustering by F measure was evident among identically batched samples.

Turning to this clonotype: The antigen remains undetermined.

Trimming stripped 4 bases from V and 3 bases from J, with 14 bases between. This CDR3 contains 14 residues. From germline, CDR1 is SGHRS and CDR2 YFSETQ. TCR beta libraries were prepared from cDNA with unique molecular identifiers. TCRdb called the PCR reads again in MiXCR, with one record for every CDR3 protein. The sample lists about half a million distinct CDR3 sequences, around a third occurring once. The sample taken for sequencing was blood. The sequence derives from a girl aged 2-17 years with multiple sclerosis. V usage is TRBV5-1 and J usage is TRBJ2-7, with a tentative D call TRBD1 (6 bases). For the CDR3, the DNA is TGCGCCAGCAGCGTAACCGGGACAAACTACGAGCAGTACTTC. Its protein product is CASSVTGTNYEQYF.